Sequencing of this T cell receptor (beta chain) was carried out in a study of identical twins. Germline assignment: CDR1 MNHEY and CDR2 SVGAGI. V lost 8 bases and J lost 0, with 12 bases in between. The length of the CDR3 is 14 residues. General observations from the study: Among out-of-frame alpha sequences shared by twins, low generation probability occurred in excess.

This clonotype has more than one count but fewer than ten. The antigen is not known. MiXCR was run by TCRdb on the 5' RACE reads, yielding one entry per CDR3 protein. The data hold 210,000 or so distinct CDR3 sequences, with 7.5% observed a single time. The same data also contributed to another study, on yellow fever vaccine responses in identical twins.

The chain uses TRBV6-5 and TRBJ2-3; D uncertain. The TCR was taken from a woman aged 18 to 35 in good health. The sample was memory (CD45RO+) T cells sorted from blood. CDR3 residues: CASGSAGSTDTQYF. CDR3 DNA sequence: TGTGCCAGCGGTTCGGCTGGAAGCACAGATACGCAGTATTTT.